The 25 T cell receptor beta chains below all came from one sample that was sequenced in a study of Ad26.COV2.S vaccination and SARS-CoV-2 variants. Treatment indicated: around 19 received Ad26.COV2.S at low or high dose, single or two shots; five or six received placebo; per-sample allocation not given. The investigators took samples on day 63 after the first vaccine or placebo injection. Data came from immunoSEQ multiplex PCR; TCRdb stores just in-frame clones and leaves some out. The sample carries about 680,000 clones, roughly 90% recorded once. The sample was peripheral blood, taken in a trial of Ad26.COV2.S vaccine versus placebo. The receptors stem from a person between 18 and 65 years old who received the Ad26.COV2.S COVID-19 vaccine or a placebo.

This clone was observed a single time. The CDR3 region is CASTQGASYEQYF. The CDR3 DNA reads as TGCGCCAGCACCCAGGGAGCCTCCTACGAGCAGTACTTC. The chain combines TRBV5-1 with TRBJ2-7, with D perhaps TRBD1 or TRBD2 (5 bases each). The CDR3 sequence is 13 residues long. Trimming stripped 6 bases from V and 0 bases from J, with 10 bases between. Per germline, CDR1 SGHRS and CDR2 YFSETQ.

V gene TRBV18 combines with J gene TRBJ1-2; no clear D. Germline CDR1 is KGHSH and CDR2 is LQKENI. V was shortened by 3 bases and J by 0 bases, with 11 bases between the two germline ends. The CDR3 extends over 15 amino acids. The DNA for the CDR3 is TGTGCCAGCTCACCGGGTTGGCCAACTAACTATGGCTACACCTTC. It encodes CASSPGWPTNYGYTF.

The chain combines TRBV5-5 with TRBJ2-2; TRBD2 matches at 13 bases. CDR3 size: 16 residues. Germline CDR1 is SGHKS and CDR2 is YYEKEE (reference sequence). With 10 bases clipped from V and 3 bases from J, the junction kept 9 bases outside the gene matches. CDR3 protein: CAGSKGLAGDTGELFF. DNA of the CDR3: TGTGCCGGCTCCAAAGGACTAGCGGGGGACACCGGGGAGCTGTTTTTT.

V and J are TRBV19 and TRBJ2-1, with D perhaps TRBD1 or TRBD2 (5 bases each). Germline CDR1 and CDR2: LNHDA and SQIVND (reference sequence). The CDR3 loop spans 13 amino acids. V dropped 1 base and J dropped 6 bases, with 7 bases sitting between them. The CDR3 sequence is CASSIVRGNEQFF. The CDR3 DNA is TGTGCCAGTAGTATAGTGAGGGGCAATGAGCAGTTCTTC.

The V and J genes are TRBV7-2 and TRBJ1-2; D not certain. Trimming removed 1 base at V and 5 bases at J, with 14 bases between. Germline values: CDR1 SGHTA, CDR2 FQGNSA. The CDR3 contains 15 residues. CDR3 nucleotides: TGTGCCAGCAGCTTAGTTGCAGGTTTGAAATATGGCTACACCTTC. This codes for CASSLVAGLKYGYTF.

The V call is TRBV27, the J call TRBJ2-5; 11 nucleotides agree with TRBD2. The J segment lost 4 bases and the V segment lost 6 bases, leaving 7 bases of the junction unmatched. The CDR3 has 15 amino acids. CDR1 and CDR2 from the germline V gene are MNHEY and SMNVEV (reference sequence). CDR3 protein: CASRDSGRALETQYF. In nucleotides, the CDR3 is TGTGCCAGCAGGGATAGCGGGAGGGCCTTAGAGACCCAGTACTTC.

V and J are TRBV10-3 and TRBJ1-1; D remains ambiguous. Trimming cost V 4 bases and J 1 base, with 10 bases left between them. Germline V gene sequence: CDR1 ENHRY, CDR2 SYGVKD. CDR3 size: 14 residues. CDR3 bases: TGTGCCATCAGTGGTTGGCAGGCGAACACTGAAGCTTTCTTT. It yields the protein CAISGWQANTEAFF.

The rearrangement joins TRBV6-1 to TRBJ2-5, with 10 positions matching TRBD2. V lost 0 bases to trimming and J lost 4 bases; unmatched junction nucleotides: 5. In germline, CDR1 is MNHNS, CDR2 SASEGT. The CDR3 is 16 amino acids. Here the CDR3 DNA reads TGTGCCAGCAGTGAAGCGACTAGCGGGCGAGGAGAGACCCAGTACTTC. This translates into CASSEATSGRGETQYF.

The rearrangement links TRBV29-1 to TRBJ2-5; D may be TRBD1 (5 bases). The CDR3 covers 13 residues. The ends were cut back, 5 bases at V and 4 bases at J, with 14 bases in the middle. Germline CDR1 is SQVTM and CDR2 is ANQGSEA. CDR3: CSVTPRESETQYF. DNA for the CDR3: TGCAGCGTTACCCCCAGGGAATCAGAGACCCAGTACTTC.

This clone was detected only a few times. The same CDR3 also results from other DNA sequences found in this sample. The chain links TRBV2 to TRBJ1-1; TRBD1 might be the D (6 bases). The germline V and J ends were trimmed by 3 bases and 5 bases, with 7 bases remaining between them. The germline CDR1 and CDR2 sequences are SNHLY and FYNNEI. The CDR3 spans 12 residues. Here the CDR3 reads CASSEQGTEAFF. The CDR3 region has the DNA TGTGCCAGCAGTGAGCAGGGGACTGAAGCTTTCTTT.

J is TRBJ2-1 and V is TRBV7-2; D tentatively fits TRBD1 or TRBD2 (5 bases each). Trimming took off 6 bases at V and 4 bases at J, with 13 bases between the two ends. The CDR3 contains 14 residues. Germline V gene lookup returns CDR1 SGHTA and CDR2 FQGNSA. The CDR3 DNA is TGTGCCAGCAGAACTGTGGGGACGTACAATGAGCAGTTCTTC. Protein sequence: CASRTVGTYNEQFF.

The rearrangement links TRBV30 to TRBJ1-5; TRBD1 aligns across 9 bases. The CDR3 is made up of 16 amino acids. Looked up from germline, CDR1 is GTSNPN and CDR2 is SVGIG (reference sequence). The V and J ends lost 1 base and 1 base, in that order; junction bases with no gene match: 5. The CDR3 DNA reads as TGTGCCTGGAGTGGACAGGGGGGATCAAGCAATCAGCCCCAGCATTTT. Translation gives CAWSGQGGSSNQPQHF. Based on the CDR3 plus reference TRBV30 and TRBJ1-5, the full variable domain is SQTIHQWPATLVQPVGSPLSLECTVEGTSNPNLYWYRQAAGRGLQLLFYSVGIGQISSEVPQNLSASRPQDRQFILSSKKLLLSDSGFYLCAWSGQGGSSNQPQHFGDGTRLSIL.

The V and J genes are TRBV11-1 and TRBJ2-3, with D perhaps matching TRBD1 (6 bases). This CDR3 contains 15 residues. The V gene lost 5 bases and the J gene lost 4 bases, with 16 bases spanning the gap. CDR1 is SGHAT and CDR2 is FQDESV in the germline V gene (reference sequence). The CDR3 loop reads CASSGVGGGPDTQYF. The CDR3 region has the DNA TGTGCCAGCAGCGGGGTGGGTGGGGGCCCAGATACGCAGTATTTT.

The chain uses TRBV2 and TRBJ2-7; TRBD2 aligns across 15 bases. Germline values: CDR1 SNHLY, CDR2 FYNNEI. The CDR3 covers 15 residues. J gave up 5 bases and V 3 bases, and 2 bases lay outside the gene matches. Here the CDR3 DNA reads TGTGCCAGCAGTGAGGGGACTAGCGGGAGGAACGAGCAGTACTTC. Translated: CASSEGTSGRNEQYF.

The genes are TRBV27 and TRBJ2-1; D not resolved. The CDR3 spans 15 residues. CDR1 and CDR2 from the germline V gene are MNHEY and SMNVEV (reference sequence). V lost 0 bases to trimming and J lost 7 bases, with 13 bases between them. This chain's CDR3 is CASSLSSEGSNEQFF. The CDR3 nucleotides read TGTGCCAGCAGTTTATCTTCGGAAGGGTCGAATGAGCAGTTCTTC.

V gene TRBV2 combines with J gene TRBJ1-1, with 9 bases matching TRBD1. The CDR3 is 14 residues long. V dropped 8 bases and J dropped 6; count of bases not matched to a gene: 10. Germline CDR1 reads SNHLY; CDR2 reads FYNNEI. The CDR3 DNA reads TGTGCCAGCGGTCGGGACAGGGAATTATCTGAAGCTTTCTTT. Its protein is CASGRDRELSEAFF.

The chain joins TRBV7-9 to TRBJ2-2, with 8 nucleotides matching TRBD1. Unmatched junction bases numbered 1, after V lost 3 bases and J lost 1 base. The germline CDR1 and CDR2 sequences are SEHNR and FQNEAQ (reference sequence). The CDR3 has 15 residues. The CDR3 region has the DNA TGTGCCAGCAGCTTGGGACAGGTGAACACCGGGGAGCTGTTTTTT. This sequence encodes CASSLGQVNTGELFF.

The gene calls are TRBV6-6 and TRBJ2-2; D tentatively fits TRBD1 or TRBD2 (6 bases each). From germline, CDR1 is MNHNY and CDR2 SVGAGI (reference sequence). Trimming removed 6 bases from V and 5 bases from J, with 10 bases in between. The CDR3 is 13 amino acids. CDR3 region: CASRGGITGELFF. The CDR3 region has the DNA TGTGCCAGCAGAGGGGGGATTACCGGGGAGCTGTTTTTT.

This sequence joins TRBV7-9 and TRBJ1-4; 10 bases are a match to TRBD1. From germline, CDR1 is SEHNR and CDR2 FQNEAQ (reference sequence). With 5 bases clipped from V and 6 bases from J, the junction kept 9 bases outside the gene matches. This CDR3 has 16 amino acids. DNA of the CDR3: TGTGCCAGCAGCCCTAGCAGGGGGACAGGGGATGAAAAACTGTTTTTT. Its protein is CASSPSRGTGDEKLFF.

This rearrangement joins TRBV7-6 to TRBJ2-7; 11 positions agree with TRBD2. V lost 5 bases and J lost 2; bases outside the gene matches: 5. The CDR3 loop spans 15 amino acids. CDR1 and CDR2 from the germline V gene are SGHVS and FNYEAQ. CDR3 amino acids: CASSPGGLAAYEQYF. The CDR3 DNA follows: TGTGCCAGCAGCCCTGGGGGACTAGCGGCCTACGAGCAGTACTTC.

The V gene is TRBV18, the J gene TRBJ2-2, with 11 bases fitting TRBD1. The length of the CDR3 is 15 residues. The V and J ends lost 5 bases and 5 bases, in that order; junction bases with no gene match: 4. From germline, CDR1 is KGHSH and CDR2 LQKENI. CDR3 amino acids: CASSTGTGGTGELFF. CDR3 DNA: TGTGCCAGCTCAACCGGGACAGGGGGAACCGGGGAGCTGTTTTTT.

The chain links TRBV20-1 to TRBJ1-5; the match to TRBD1 covers 7 bases. Germline CDR1 is DFQATT and CDR2 is SNEGSKA (reference sequence). V dropped 3 bases and J dropped 3; count of bases not matched to a gene: 5. The CDR3 runs to 14 residues. Written as DNA, the CDR3 is TGCAGTGCTAGTTACGACAGGGTCAATCAGCCCCAGCATTTT. As protein: CSASYDRVNQPQHF.

The J gene is TRBJ2-5, the V gene TRBV7-9; no clear D gene. Germline V gene sequence: CDR1 SEHNR, CDR2 FQNEAQ (reference sequence). Trimming stripped 1 base from V and 2 bases from J, with 8 bases between. This CDR3 is built from 14 residues. The DNA of the CDR3 is TGTGCCAGCAGCTTAGAATTATTGCAAGAGACCCAGTACTTC. Translation gives CASSLELLQETQYF.

The rearrangement joins TRBV6-6 to TRBJ1-3, with D perhaps TRBD1 (5 bases). From germline, CDR1 is MNHNY and CDR2 SVGAGI (reference sequence). The CDR3 consists of 14 residues. The V end was cut by 5 bases, the J end by 1 base, with 9 bases between. The CDR3 DNA sequence: TGTGCCAGCAGTGGGGGTTTTTCTGGAAACACCATATATTTT. This translates into CASSGGFSGNTIYF.

This clone showed up just once. The chain joins TRBV5-4 to TRBJ2-3; D uncertain. The V gene lost 0 bases and the J gene lost 6 bases, with 8 bases spanning the gap. In germline, CDR1 is SGHNT, CDR2 YYREEE (reference sequence). This CDR3 is built from 13 residues. The CDR3 DNA reads TGTGCCAGCAGCTTGGAACCTTCCGATACGCAGTATTTT. It translates to CASSLEPSDTQYF.